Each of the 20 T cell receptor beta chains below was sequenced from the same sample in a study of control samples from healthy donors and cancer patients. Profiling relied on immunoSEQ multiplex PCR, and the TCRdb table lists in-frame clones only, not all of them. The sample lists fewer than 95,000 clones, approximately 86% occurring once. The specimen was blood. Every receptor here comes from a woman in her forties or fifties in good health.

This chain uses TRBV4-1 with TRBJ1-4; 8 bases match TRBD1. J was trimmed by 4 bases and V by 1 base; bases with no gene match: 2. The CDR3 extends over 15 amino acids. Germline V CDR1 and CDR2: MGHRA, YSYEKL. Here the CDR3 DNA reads TGCGCCAGCAGCCAAGGACAGGGGAGTAATGAAAAACTGTTTTTT. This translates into CASSQGQGSNEKLFF.

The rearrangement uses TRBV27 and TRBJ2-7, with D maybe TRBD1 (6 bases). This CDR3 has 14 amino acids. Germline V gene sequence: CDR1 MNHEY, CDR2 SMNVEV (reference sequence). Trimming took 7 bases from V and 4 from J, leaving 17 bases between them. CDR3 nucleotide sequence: TGTGCCAGCACCCCTCTAGGGGGAGATTACGAGCAGTACTTC. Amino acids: CASTPLGGDYEQYF.

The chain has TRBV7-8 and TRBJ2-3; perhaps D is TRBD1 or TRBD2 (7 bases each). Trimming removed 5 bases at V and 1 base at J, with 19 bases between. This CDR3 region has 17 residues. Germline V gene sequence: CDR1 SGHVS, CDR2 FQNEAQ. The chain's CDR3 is CASSRGSGGVRTDTQYF. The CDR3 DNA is TGTGCCAGCAGCCGGGGTTCAGGGGGGGTTCGCACAGATACGCAGTATTTT.

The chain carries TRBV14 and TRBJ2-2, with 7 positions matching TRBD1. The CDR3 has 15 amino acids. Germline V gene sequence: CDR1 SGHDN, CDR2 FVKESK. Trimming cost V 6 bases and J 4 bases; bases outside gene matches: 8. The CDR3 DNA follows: TGTGCCAGCAGTCAGACAGGGCGTGTCACCGGGGAGCTGTTTTTT. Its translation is CASSQTGRVTGELFF.

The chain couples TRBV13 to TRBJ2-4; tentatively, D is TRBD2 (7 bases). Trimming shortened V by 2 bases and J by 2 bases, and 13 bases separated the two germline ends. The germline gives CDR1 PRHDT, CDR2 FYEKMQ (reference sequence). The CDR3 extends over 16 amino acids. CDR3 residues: CASSLPGGRSKNIQYF. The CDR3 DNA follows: TGTGCCAGCAGCTTACCGGGGGGCAGGTCCAAAAACATTCAGTACTTC.

The CDR3 bases are TGTGCCAGCAGCTTAGATGTGCGGGGAAGCACAGATACGCAGTATTTT. It encodes CASSLDVRGSTDTQYF. The V and J genes are TRBV11-2 and TRBJ2-3; tentative D call: TRBD2 (6 bases). This CDR3 has 16 amino acids. The germline V gene has CDR1 SGHAT and CDR2 FQNNGV. Trimming cost V 0 bases and J 0 bases, with 10 bases left between them.

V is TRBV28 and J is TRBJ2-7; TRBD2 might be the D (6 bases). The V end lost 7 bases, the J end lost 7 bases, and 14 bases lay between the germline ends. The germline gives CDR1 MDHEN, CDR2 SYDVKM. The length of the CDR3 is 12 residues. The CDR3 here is CASTTGGIEQYF. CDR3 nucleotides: TGTGCCAGCACCACTGGAGGGATTGAGCAGTACTTC.

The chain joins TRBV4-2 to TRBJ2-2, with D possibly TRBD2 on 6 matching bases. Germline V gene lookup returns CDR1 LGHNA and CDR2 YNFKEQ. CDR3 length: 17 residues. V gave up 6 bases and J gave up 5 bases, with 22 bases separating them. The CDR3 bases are TGTGCCAGCAGTGTGTCCGTGGCGGGGTCGGGTACCGGGGAGCTGTTTTTT. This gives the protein CASSVSVAGSGTGELFF.

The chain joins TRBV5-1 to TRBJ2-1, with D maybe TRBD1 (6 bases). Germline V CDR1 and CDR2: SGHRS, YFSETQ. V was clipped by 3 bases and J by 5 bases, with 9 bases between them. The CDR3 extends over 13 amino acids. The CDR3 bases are TGCGCCAGCAGCTGGGGGCCAAACAATGAGCAGTTCTTC. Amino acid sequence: CASSWGPNNEQFF.

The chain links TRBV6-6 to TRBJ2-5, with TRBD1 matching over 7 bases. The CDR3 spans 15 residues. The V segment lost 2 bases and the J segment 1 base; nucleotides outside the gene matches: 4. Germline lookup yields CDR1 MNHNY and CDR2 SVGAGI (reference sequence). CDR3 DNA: TGTGCCAGCAGTTACCGAAGGACAGGCCAAGAGACCCAGTACTTC. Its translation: CASSYRRTGQETQYF.

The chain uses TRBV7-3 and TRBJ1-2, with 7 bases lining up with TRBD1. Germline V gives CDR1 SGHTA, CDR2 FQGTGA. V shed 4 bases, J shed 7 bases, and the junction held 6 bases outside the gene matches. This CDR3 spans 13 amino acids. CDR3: CASSSPTGSGYTF. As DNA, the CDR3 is TGTGCCAGCAGCTCCCCGACAGGGAGTGGCTACACCTTC.

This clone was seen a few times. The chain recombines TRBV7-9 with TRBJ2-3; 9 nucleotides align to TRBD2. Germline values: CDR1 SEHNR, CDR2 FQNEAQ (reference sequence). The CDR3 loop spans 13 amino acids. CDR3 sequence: CALASGRSFTQYF. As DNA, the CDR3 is TGTGCTTTGGCCAGCGGGAGGAGTTTTACGCAGTATTTT.

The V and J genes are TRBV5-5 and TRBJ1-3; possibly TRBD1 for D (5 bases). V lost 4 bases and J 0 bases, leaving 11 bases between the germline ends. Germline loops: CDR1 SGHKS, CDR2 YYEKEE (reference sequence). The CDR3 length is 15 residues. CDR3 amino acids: CASSRLTDSGNTIYF. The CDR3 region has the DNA TGTGCCAGCAGCCGACTGACAGACTCTGGAAACACCATATATTTT.

CDR3 in amino acids: CASSPLRGGGLEEETQYF. The CDR3 bases are TGTGCCAGCAGTCCCCTGAGGGGCGGGGGCCTCGAAGAGGAGACCCAGTACTTC. The chain joins TRBV6-6 to TRBJ2-5; D is possibly TRBD2 (7 bases). Per germline, CDR1 MNHNY and CDR2 SVGAGI (reference sequence). The CDR3 is 18 residues long. The germline V and J ends were trimmed by 5 bases and 5 bases, with 27 bases remaining between them.

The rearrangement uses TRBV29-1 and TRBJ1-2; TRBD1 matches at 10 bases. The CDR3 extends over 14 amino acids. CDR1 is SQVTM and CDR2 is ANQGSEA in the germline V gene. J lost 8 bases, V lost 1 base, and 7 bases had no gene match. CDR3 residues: CSVEARDRGGGYTF. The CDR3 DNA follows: TGCAGCGTTGAAGCGAGGGACAGGGGAGGCGGCTACACCTTC. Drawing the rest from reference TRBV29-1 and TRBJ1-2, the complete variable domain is SAVISQKPSRDICQRGTSLTIQCQVDSQVTMMFWYRQQPGQSLTLIATANQGSEATYESGFVIDKFPISRPNLTFSTLTVSNMSPEDSSIYLCSVEARDRGGGYTFGSGTRLTVV.

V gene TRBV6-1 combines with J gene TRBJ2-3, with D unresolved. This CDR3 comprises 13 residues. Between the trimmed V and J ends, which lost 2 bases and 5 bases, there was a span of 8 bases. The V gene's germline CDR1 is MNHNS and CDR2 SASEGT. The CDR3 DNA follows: TGTGCCAGCAGTGAATCTCAACTAGATACGCAGTATTTT. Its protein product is CASSESQLDTQYF.

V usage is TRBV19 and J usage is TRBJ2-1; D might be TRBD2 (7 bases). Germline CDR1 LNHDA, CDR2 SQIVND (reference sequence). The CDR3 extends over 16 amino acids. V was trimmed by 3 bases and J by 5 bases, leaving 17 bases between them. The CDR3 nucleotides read TGTGCCAGTAGTATCGGGGGCGGGGGCCGTAACAATGAGCAGTTCTTC. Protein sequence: CASSIGGGGRNNEQFF.

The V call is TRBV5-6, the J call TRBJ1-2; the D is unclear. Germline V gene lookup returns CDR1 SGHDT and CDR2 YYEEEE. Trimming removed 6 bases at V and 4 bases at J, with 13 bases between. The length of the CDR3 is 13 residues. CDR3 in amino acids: CASTASSSYGYTF. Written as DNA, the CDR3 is TGTGCCAGCACTGCGAGTAGTAGCTATGGCTACACCTTC.

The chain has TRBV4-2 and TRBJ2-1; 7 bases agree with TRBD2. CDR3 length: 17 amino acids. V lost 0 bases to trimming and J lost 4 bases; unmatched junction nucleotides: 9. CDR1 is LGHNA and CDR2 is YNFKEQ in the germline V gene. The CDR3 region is CASSQELGGDQYNEQFF. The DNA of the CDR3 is TGTGCCAGCAGCCAAGAGCTGGGGGGGGATCAATACAATGAGCAGTTCTTC.

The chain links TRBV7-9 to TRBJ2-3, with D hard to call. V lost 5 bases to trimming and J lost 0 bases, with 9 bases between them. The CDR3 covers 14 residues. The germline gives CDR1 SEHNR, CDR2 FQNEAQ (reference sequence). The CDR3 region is CASSRGGSTDTQYF. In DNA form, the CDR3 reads TGTGCCAGCAGCCGCGGCGGAAGCACAGATACGCAGTATTTT.